The rows below give T cell receptor beta chains drawn from one sample of a study of cytomegalovirus exposure and HLA in healthy donors. Sequencing was performed with immunoSEQ multiplex PCR; in TCRdb, only in-frame clones are kept and a portion is missing. The data hold about 130,000 clones, with approximately 80% observed a single time. The specimen was PBMCs. All receptors derive from a man under 40 in good health and CMV-seropositive. The CDR3 runs from the conserved cysteine through the conserved F or W. A D gene is named only where the DNA matches it firmly. Not every row has a clone size; where given, it reads once, few, many or a size class.

v_call	j_call	d_call	clone_size	cdr3_nt	cdr3_aa
TRBV5-1	TRBJ2-2	TRBD2	-	TGCGCCAGCAGTTTCAGGGAACGAACGGGGGGCACCGGGGAGCTGTTTTTT	CASSFRERTGGTGELFF
TRBV28	TRBJ1-3	TRBD1	-	TGTGCCAGCAGTTCCGGGGACAGGGGCTCTGGAAACACCATATATTTT	CASSSGDRGSGNTIYF
TRBV21-1	TRBJ1-2	-	few	TGTGCCAGCAGCAAAGGTTTGAATGGACACACTGGCTATGGCTACACCTTC	CASSKGLNGHTGYGYTF
TRBV5-6	TRBJ2-3	TRBD1	-	TGTGCCAGCAGCCGCCGGGACAGACACACAGATACGCAGTATTTT	CASSRRDRHTDTQYF
TRBV11-3	TRBJ2-1	-	-	TGTGCCAGCAGTTTTCGGGTCAACAATGAGCAGTTCTTC	CASSFRVNNEQFF
TRBV10-3	TRBJ2-3	TRBD2	-	TGTGCCATCAGTGAGGCAAGCGGGGGAAAGGCAGATACGCAGTATTTT	CAISEASGGKADTQYF
TRBV7-7	TRBJ2-2	TRBD2	-	TGTGCTAGCAGCACTACCAGCGGGAGTGGGGAGCTGTTTTTT	CASSTTSGSGELFF
TRBV13	TRBJ2-2	TRBD1	-	TGTGCCAGCAGCTGGGACAGGTCTTACACCGGGGAGCTGTTTTTT	CASSWDRSYTGELFF
TRBV5-4	TRBJ2-1	-	-	TGTGCCAGCGTCCAGGGCGCTGAGCAGTTCTTC	CASVQGAEQFF
TRBV9	TRBJ2-5	TRBD1	-	TGTGCCAGCAGCGTTGGGACAGGGGGCGAGCAGACCCAGTACTTC	CASSVGTGGEQTQYF
TRBV29-1	TRBJ2-1	TRBD2	-	TGCAGCGTTGAAGTAATAGCGGGAGGTGACAATGAGCAGTTCTTC	CSVEVIAGGDNEQFF
TRBV9	TRBJ1-4	-	-	TGTGCCAGCAGCCGGGAAGCAACTAATGAAAAACTGTTTTTT	CASSREATNEKLFF
TRBV11-2	TRBJ1-2	TRBD1	few	TGTGCCAGCAGCCTGAGACAGGGGAGCTATGGCTACACCTTC	CASSLRQGSYGYTF
TRBV5-8	TRBJ1-5	TRBD1	-	TGTGCCAGCAGAAGACAGGGGGCAGGGAATCAGCCCCAGCATTTT	CASRRQGAGNQPQHF
TRBV5-8	TRBJ1-1	-	few	TGTGCCAGCAGCTTGATCGGGGTTGAAGCTTTCTTT	CASSLIGVEAFF
TRBV5-5	TRBJ2-3	-	few	TGTGCCAGCAGCGGGGGGGCAGAGGTAGATACGCAGTATTTT	CASSGGAEVDTQYF
TRBV6-5	TRBJ1-5	-	-	TGTGCCAGCAGTTACTCGAGAGACAGAGGTTCGCCCCAGCATTTT	CASSYSRDRGSPQHF
TRBV4-2	TRBJ2-7	-	-	TGTGCCAGCAGCCAAGATCGATCCGGGATAGGGATGTCCTACGAGCAGTACTTC	CASSQDRSGIGMSYEQYF
TRBV7-9	TRBJ2-7	-	once	TGTGCCAGCAGCTTATCGACCGGGAGAGGGTACGAGCAGTACTTC	CASSLSTGRGYEQYF
TRBV29-1	TRBJ1-5	-	-	TGCAGCGTGGGGGGGAGCAATCAGCCCCAGCATTTT	CSVGGSNQPQHF
TRBV27	TRBJ2-5	TRBD2	-	TGTGCCAGCAGAACTAGGACTAGCGGGATTGGGGAGACCCAGTACTTC	CASRTRTSGIGETQYF
TRBV28	TRBJ2-2	-	-	TGTGCCAGCAGTACAGTTCGGAACACCGGGGAGCTGTTTTTT	CASSTVRNTGELFF
TRBV2	TRBJ1-5	-	-	TGTGCCAGCAGTGAGGGGGGGGAGGGGTATGGGCAGCCCCAGCATTTT	CASSEGGEGYGQPQHF
TRBV5-1	TRBJ1-1	-	-	TGCGCCAGCAGACAGATGAACACTGAAGCTTTCTTT	CASRQMNTEAFF
TRBV27	TRBJ1-6	-	-	TGTGCCAGCAGCTCATTAGGGGTCTCCTATAATTCACCCCTCCACTTT	CASSSLGVSYNSPLHF
TRBV4-3	TRBJ2-1	-	once	TGCGCCAGCAGCCAAGCAGGGATCAATGAGCAGTTCTTC	CASSQAGINEQFF
TRBV7-2	TRBJ1-3	-	-	TGTGCCAGCAGCTTAGGCGGGGCGGCCCTCTCTGGAAACACCATATATTTT	CASSLGGAALSGNTIYF
TRBV15	TRBJ1-1	TRBD1	few	TGTGCCACCAGCAAAGGAAAGGGGGCGATGGCGGACACTGAAGCTTTCTTT	CATSKGKGAMADTEAFF
TRBV15	TRBJ1-5	-	-	TGTGCCACCAGCGGGAGTACTTTAGGTAGGGTCAATCAGCCCCAGCATTTT	CATSGSTLGRVNQPQHF
TRBV5-4	TRBJ2-3	TRBD1	few	TGTGCCAGCAGCTTGCGTCGGACAGGGAATACAGATACGCAGTATTTT	CASSLRRTGNTDTQYF
TRBV7-2	TRBJ2-7	-	-	TGTGCCAGCAGCGCAATAGCAGGGACAAACGAGCAGTACTTC	CASSAIAGTNEQYF
TRBV2	TRBJ2-7	TRBD2	once	TGTGCCAGCAGTAACGAGCGGGAGTTGCAGTCCTACGAGCAGTACTTC	CASSNERELQSYEQYF
TRBV5-1	TRBJ2-1	-	-	TGCGCCAGCAGCTTGGGTGGACTGGGCGATGAGCAGTTCTTC	CASSLGGLGDEQFF
TRBV28	TRBJ1-1	-	-	TGTGCCAGCAGTTTCGCGGGGGCGGATGCTTTCTTT	CASSFAGADAFF
TRBV5-1	TRBJ2-1	TRBD2	-	TGCGCCAGCAGCTTGGTCGGTAGCGGGAGACCCAATGAGCAGTTCTTC	CASSLVGSGRPNEQFF
TRBV19	TRBJ1-5	TRBD1	-	TGTGGCTCCGGGACAGGGGATCAGCCCCAGCATTTT	CGSGTGDQPQHF
TRBV27	TRBJ2-7	TRBD1	-	TGTGCCAGCAGTTTCCGGACAGGACCCTACGAGCAGTACTTC	CASSFRTGPYEQYF
TRBV5-1	TRBJ2-5	TRBD2	-	TGCGCCAGCAGACCAGGACTAGCGGGAGAGACCCAGTACTTC	CASRPGLAGETQYF
TRBV30	TRBJ2-5	TRBD1	-	TGTGCCTGGATGCGGACAGGTAGACAAGAGACCCAGTACTTC	CAWMRTGRQETQYF
TRBV27	TRBJ1-2	-	-	TGTGCCAGCAGTCATGCCCGGGGGGGGCTAACGGTTGGCTACACCTTC	CASSHARGGLTVGYTF
TRBV6-4	TRBJ1-1	TRBD1	-	TGTGCCAGCAGTGCCGACAGGGGGGGAGGATTGGCTTTCTTT	CASSADRGGGLAFF
TRBV9	TRBJ2-1	-	-	TGTGCCAGCAGCCTACAACCCACTAGTGATTTAAAGTTCTTC	CASSLQPTSDLKFF